The 21 T cell receptor beta chains below come from one sample, sequenced in a study of blood T cell repertoires in COVID-19. The table came from immunoSEQ multiplex PCR; TCRdb's copy has only in-frame clones and leaves some out. The sample lists about 270,000 clones, roughly 90% occurring once. The sequenced material came from PBMCs or T cells enriched from blood (not recorded which). Source of these receptors: a woman aged 50 to 60 who had recovered from COVID-19.

The V and J genes are TRBV5-1 and TRBJ2-1; the D gene is possibly TRBD2 (6 bases). The CDR3 runs to 16 residues. Germline V gives CDR1 SGHRS, CDR2 YFSETQ. Trimming left V 1 base short and J 6 bases short, with 17 bases between. Here the CDR3 DNA reads TGCGCCAGCAGCTTGCGTAGGACTACCGACGGCAATGAGCAGTTCTTC. It encodes CASSLRRTTDGNEQFF.

The CDR3 bases are TGTGCCATCAGTGAGTCGACAGGGTGGGTTGAAGCTTTCTTT. Its translation: CAISESTGWVEAFF. The V call is TRBV10-3, the J call TRBJ1-1, with 7 bases matching TRBD1. Germline loops: CDR1 ENHRY, CDR2 SYGVKD. After removal of 0 bases from V and 7 bases from J, the junction contained 5 bases not matched to a gene. The CDR3 spans 14 residues.

A word on this clone: Other DNA sequences in this specimen translate into the identical CDR3. J is TRBJ1-5 and V is TRBV3-1 (or the pseudogene TRBV3-2), with D hard to call. The CDR3 extends over 14 amino acids. CDR1 LGHDT and CDR2 YNNKEL come from the germline V gene (reference sequence). Trimming removed 1 base at V and 8 bases at J, with 12 bases between. The chain's CDR3 is CASSQGRGRKPQHF. DNA for the CDR3: TGTGCCAGCAGCCAAGGAAGAGGGCGTAAGCCCCAGCATTTT.

V usage is TRBV7-9 and J usage is TRBJ2-3; D possibly corresponds to TRBD2 (6 bases). The V and J ends lost 2 bases and 0 bases respectively, with 9 bases between them. CDR1 is SEHNR and CDR2 is FQNEAQ in the germline V gene (reference sequence). This CDR3 is 15 amino acids long. The CDR3 here is CASSLTGTSTDTQYF. The DNA of the CDR3 is TGTGCCAGCAGCTTAACCGGGACTAGCACAGATACGCAGTATTTT.

This clone appeared a few times. The rearrangement links TRBV7-2 to TRBJ2-4, with 10 bases aligning to TRBD2. The germline V gene encodes CDR1 SGHTA and CDR2 FQGNSA. The V gene end was trimmed by 8 bases and the J gene end by 5 bases; junction bases not matched to a gene: 9. The CDR3 runs to 15 residues. Here the CDR3 reads CASGLAGVPQNIQYF. For the CDR3, the DNA is TGTGCCAGCGGCCTAGCGGGAGTCCCCCAAAACATTCAGTACTTC.

V usage is TRBV28 and J usage is TRBJ2-3; D gene ambiguous. The germline V gene has CDR1 MDHEN and CDR2 SYDVKM. The length of the CDR3 is 13 residues. Trimming removed 8 bases at V and 4 bases at J, with 13 bases between. The CDR3 sequence: CASHPGSPDTQYF. CDR3 bases: TGTGCCAGCCATCCCGGGTCTCCAGATACGCAGTATTTT.

J is TRBJ1-1 and V is TRBV30; a weak D match, TRBD1 (5 bases). The V gene's germline CDR1 is GTSNPN and CDR2 SVGIG (reference sequence). Trimming removed 4 bases at V and 4 bases at J, with 13 bases between. This CDR3 is 13 amino acids long. The DNA for the CDR3 is TGTGCCTGGATTTGGGCGGGGCGCACTGAAGCTTTCTTT. Translated: CAWIWAGRTEAFF.

The gene calls are TRBV7-6 and TRBJ2-5, with D perhaps matching TRBD1 (5 bases). Trimming removed 5 bases from V and 1 base from J, with 14 bases in between. Germline V gene lookup returns CDR1 SGHVS and CDR2 FNYEAQ. This CDR3 contains 15 residues. CDR3 loop: CASSLGAGAQETQYF. The CDR3 nucleotides read TGTGCCAGCAGCCTTGGGGCAGGAGCCCAAGAGACCCAGTACTTC.

The chain employs TRBV28 and TRBJ2-4, with 12 bases aligning to TRBD2. The CDR3 has 20 residues. Germline V gene sequence: CDR1 MDHEN, CDR2 SYDVKM. With 7 bases clipped from V and 2 bases from J, the junction kept 18 bases outside the gene matches. CDR3 in amino acids: CASTRRGWTSGIESKNIQYF. CDR3 DNA: TGTGCCAGCACCAGGAGAGGGTGGACTAGCGGGATTGAGTCCAAAAACATTCAGTACTTC. The variable domain in full, completed from reference TRBV28 and TRBJ2-4, reads DVKVTQSSRYLVKRTGEKVFLECVQDMDHENMFWYRQDPGLGLRLIYFSYDVKMKEKGDIPEGYSVSREKKERFSLILESASTNQTSMYLCASTRRGWTSGIESKNIQYFGAGTRLSVL.

This rearrangement joins TRBV10-3 to TRBJ1-1; tentatively, D is TRBD1 (5 bases). This CDR3 spans 11 amino acids. Germline-derived CDR1 and CDR2 are ENHRY and SYGVKD. The ends were cut back, 6 bases at V and 11 bases at J, with 13 bases in the middle. DNA of the CDR3: TGTGCCATCAGGTCAGGGTTGTGGGCTTTCTTT. Translated, it gives CAIRSGLWAFF.

The rearrangement links TRBV7-2 to TRBJ2-7; D ambiguous. V lost 5 bases to trimming and J lost 3 bases, with 5 bases between them. The CDR3 runs to 11 residues. Germline assignment: CDR1 SGHTA and CDR2 FQGNSA. The CDR3 protein is CASSAHYEQYF. The CDR3 coding sequence is TGTGCCAGCAGCGCGCACTACGAGCAGTACTTC.

This chain joins TRBV5-6 and TRBJ2-6; D possibly corresponds to TRBD1 (5 bases). Trimming stripped 3 bases from V and 1 base from J, with 8 bases between. Germline V gives CDR1 SGHDT, CDR2 YYEEEE. There are 15 residues in the CDR3. In DNA, the CDR3 is TGTGCCAGCAGCTCCAGGGTATCTGGGGCCAACGTCCTGACTTTC. Translating gives CASSSRVSGANVLTF.

The chain couples TRBV5-1 to TRBJ2-2; TRBD1 might be the D (5 bases). V lost 0 bases and J lost 1, with 7 bases in between. The CDR3 is made up of 15 amino acids. CDR1 and CDR2 from the germline V gene are SGHRS and YFSETQ. CDR3 DNA: TGCGCCAGCAGCTTGGCCCAGGGGAACACCGGGGAGCTGTTTTTT. Amino acid sequence: CASSLAQGNTGELFF. The full variable domain, its missing parts supplied by reference TRBV5-1 and TRBJ2-2, is KAGVTQTPRYLIKTRGQQVTLSCSPISGHRSVSWYQQTPGQGLQFLFEYFSETQRNKGNFPGRFSGRQFSNSRSEMNVSTLELGDSALYLCASSLAQGNTGELFFGEGSRLTVL.

The V and J genes are TRBV28 and TRBJ1-5, with D perhaps TRBD1 (5 bases). Germline CDR1 and CDR2: MDHEN and SYDVKM. Trimming removed 4 bases from V and 1 base from J, with 14 bases in between. This CDR3 spans 16 amino acids. CDR3 protein: CASSSSSRGSNQPQHF. CDR3 bases: TGTGCCAGCAGTTCCTCCAGCCGGGGGAGCAATCAGCCCCAGCATTTT. Full variable domain (rest looked up from reference TRBV28 and TRBJ1-5): DVKVTQSSRYLVKRTGEKVFLECVQDMDHENMFWYRQDPGLGLRLIYFSYDVKMKEKGDIPEGYSVSREKKERFSLILESASTNQTSMYLCASSSSSRGSNQPQHFGDGTRLSIL.

This clone was observed once. The chain has TRBV7-2 and TRBJ2-7; TRBD2 matches at 8 bases. The germline V gene encodes CDR1 SGHTA and CDR2 FQGNSA. CDR3 length equals 17 residues. Trimming took 5 bases from V and 5 from J; bases not matched to a gene: 17. The CDR3 DNA is TGTGCCAGCAGCCCCGAAACCCTAGCGGGCGGTTTAAACGAGCAGTACTTC. This translates into CASSPETLAGGLNEQYF.

This sequence joins TRBV30 and TRBJ2-7; D is undetermined. Per the germline V gene, CDR1 is GTSNPN and CDR2 is SVGIG (reference sequence). There are 15 residues in the CDR3. Trimming removed 0 bases from V and 2 bases from J, with 14 bases in between. The CDR3 reads CAWSVPARFPYEQYF. In DNA, the CDR3 is TGTGCCTGGAGTGTCCCTGCCAGGTTCCCCTACGAGCAGTACTTC.

The chain uses TRBV3-1 (or the pseudogene TRBV3-2) and TRBJ1-2; the match to TRBD1 covers 7 bases. The V gene end was trimmed by 3 bases and the J gene end by 2 bases; junction bases not matched to a gene: 3. Germline loops: CDR1 LGHDT, CDR2 YNNKEL (reference sequence). This CDR3 is built from 14 residues. CDR3 protein: CASSHQGQNYGYTF. DNA of the CDR3: TGTGCCAGCAGCCATCAGGGACAGAACTATGGCTACACCTTC.

CDR3 region: CSVEPNSGNTIYF. DNA of the CDR3: TGCAGCGTTGAACCTAACTCTGGAAACACCATATATTTT. The V and J genes are TRBV29-1 and TRBJ1-3; D is uncertain. Germline V lookup: CDR1 SQVTM, CDR2 ANQGSEA. Trimming shortened V by 2 bases and J by 0 bases, and 5 bases separated the two germline ends. This CDR3 has 13 amino acids.

The V call is TRBV2, the J call TRBJ1-2; 8 bases are shared with TRBD1. The germline V gene encodes CDR1 SNHLY and CDR2 FYNNEI. This CDR3 is 13 amino acids long. V was clipped by 7 bases and J by 7 bases; unmatched bases: 8. The CDR3 protein is CASTGQGLTGYTF. In DNA form, the CDR3 reads TGTGCCAGCACCGGACAGGGTTTAACTGGCTACACCTTC.

The V and J genes are TRBV9 and TRBJ1-1; D possibly corresponds to TRBD1 (5 bases). Germline loops: CDR1 SGDLS, CDR2 YYNGEE. The CDR3 extends over 13 amino acids. V shed 5 bases and J shed 4 bases, with 12 bases lying between them. The CDR3 sequence: CASSRSGGTEAFF. As DNA, the CDR3 is TGTGCCAGCAGTCGTAGCGGGGGCACTGAAGCTTTCTTT.

This clone occurred once. The V gene is TRBV9, the J gene TRBJ2-3; 15 bases line up with TRBD2. Losses at the gene ends were 0 bases for V and 0 bases for J; bases not matched to a gene: 8. The CDR3 is 20 amino acids. Germline CDR1 is SGDLS and CDR2 is YYNGEE. CDR3 region: CASSVAGTSGRMASTDTQYF. The DNA for the CDR3 is TGTGCCAGCAGCGTAGCAGGGACTAGCGGGAGGATGGCAAGCACAGATACGCAGTATTTT.